This TCR beta chain was recovered during a study of T cells after posttransplantation cyclophosphamide. This CDR3 has 14 amino acids. Germline CDR1 and CDR2: SEHNR and FQNEAQ (reference sequence). Remarks on this clone: The junction departs from the called germline gene at one end, perhaps through a read error.

Cyclophosphamide on days +3 and +4 followed busulfan-fludarabine conditioning and a marrow graft. Only in-frame clones appear in the TCRdb table, and some are missing; sequencing was by immunoSEQ multiplex PCR. Singletons are absent from the sample, which has just over 5,500 clones. The chain carries TRBV7-9 and TRBJ2-3; unclear D gene. Sample: PBMCs, taken after allogeneic stem cell transplant with posttransplant cyclophosphamide. The origin of this receptor is a male patient aged 55 to 69 who received an allogeneic stem cell transplant from a related donor, was CMV-positive, and had no GVHD. Some T cells may originate from the graft donor. The CDR3 sequence is CASSQTSSTDTQYF. CDR3 sequence (DNA): TGCGCCAGCAGCCAAACTTCTAGCACAGATACGCAGTATTTT.